This T cell receptor beta chain was obtained from a study of T cells expressing NK-cell markers. Study-wide background: All TCR beta repertoires analysed originated from sorted CD3+CD56+NKG2C+, CD3+CD56+NKG2C- and CD3+CD56-NKG2C+ T cells.

Per the germline V gene, CDR1 is SQVTM and CDR2 is ANQGSEA. The CDR3 is 12 amino acids. TCRdb reprocessed the 5' RACE reads; each CDR3 protein has one entry and no DNA is given. The table for this sample gives about 550,000 distinct CDR3 sequences. V gene TRBV29-1 combines with J gene TRBJ2-5; the TCRdb D gene call, TRBD2, has no DNA to confirm it. This TCR came from a man in his late teens or twenties in good health. Sequences were obtained from blood T cells: a sorted CD56 or NKG2C T cell subset, CD4+ or CD8+ T cells, or bulk PBMC T cells (not recorded which). The CDR3 sequence is CSVVVVGETQYF.